The rows below give T cell receptor beta chains drawn from one sample of a study of T cells in localized non-small cell lung cancer. TCRdb's table, derived via immunoSEQ multiplex PCR, lists solely in-frame clones and lacks some. The table shows more than 10,000 clones, with approximately 81% occurring only once. Sequenced here: peripheral blood, sampled before any cancer treatment. These receptor sequences come from a male donor at least 60 years old with stage III lung adenocarcinoma. Both conserved end residues are part of each CDR3. The order of the fields is J gene, V gene, clone size, D gene, CDR3 protein, CDR3 DNA. The D gene is left open where the match is weak. For some rows the clone size is stated as once, few or many, or as a class when expanded; others skip it.

j_gene: TRBJ1-2
v_gene: TRBV10-3
abundance: .
d_gene: .
CDR3aa: CAISESAVRDGYTF
CDR3nt: TGTGCCATCAGTGAGTCCGCCGTCCGGGATGGCTACACCTTC

j_gene: TRBJ2-3
v_gene: TRBV19
abundance: medium-sized
d_gene: .
CDR3aa: CASNPGSLADTQYF
CDR3nt: TGTGCCAGTAACCCAGGGTCGTTGGCAGATACGCAGTATTTT

j_gene: TRBJ1-2
v_gene: TRBV6-6
abundance: .
d_gene: .
CDR3aa: CASSPREGRTNYGYTF
CDR3nt: TGTGCCAGCTCCCCTCGGGAAGGGAGGACTAACTATGGCTACACCTTC

j_gene: TRBJ2-5
v_gene: TRBV5-1
abundance: .
d_gene: TRBD2
CDR3aa: CASSSPLAGEPLQETQYF
CDR3nt: TGCGCCAGCAGCTCGCCGCTAGCGGGAGAACCCCTCCAAGAGACCCAGTACTTC

j_gene: TRBJ2-7
v_gene: TRBV6-9
abundance: .
d_gene: .
CDR3aa: CASSLRGVHEQYF
CDR3nt: TGTGCCAGCAGCTTAAGGGGGGTACACGAGCAGTACTTC

j_gene: TRBJ2-1
v_gene: TRBV19
abundance: .
d_gene: TRBD1
CDR3aa: CASKEQGANEQFF
CDR3nt: TGTGCCAGTAAAGAACAGGGGGCAAATGAGCAGTTCTTC

j_gene: TRBJ1-1
v_gene: TRBV28
abundance: .
d_gene: .
CDR3aa: CASIHWGNTEAFF
CDR3nt: TGTGCCAGCATCCATTGGGGGAACACTGAAGCTTTCTTT

j_gene: TRBJ2-5
v_gene: TRBV7-9
abundance: .
d_gene: TRBD1
CDR3aa: CASDPGRTGQYF
CDR3nt: TGTGCCAGCGACCCCGGTAGGACAGGGCAGTACTTC

j_gene: TRBJ2-3
v_gene: TRBV7-9
abundance: .
d_gene: .
CDR3aa: CVGVRADTQYF
CDR3nt: TGTGTAGGAGTCAGAGCAGATACGCAGTATTTT

j_gene: TRBJ2-7
v_gene: TRBV27
abundance: .
d_gene: TRBD1
CDR3aa: CASSVTGAHEQYF
CDR3nt: TGTGCCAGCAGTGTAACAGGGGCCCACGAGCAGTACTTC

j_gene: TRBJ2-1
v_gene: TRBV5-1
abundance: .
d_gene: TRBD1
CDR3aa: CASSSGQGVDEQFF
CDR3nt: TGCGCCAGCAGCTCTGGACAGGGGGTAGATGAGCAGTTCTTC

j_gene: TRBJ2-1
v_gene: TRBV4-1
abundance: .
d_gene: TRBD2
CDR3aa: CASSQEGTSGGTYNEQFF
CDR3nt: TGCGCCAGCAGCCAAGAGGGGACTAGCGGGGGGACCTACAATGAGCAGTTCTTC

j_gene: TRBJ2-2
v_gene: TRBV7-2
abundance: .
d_gene: .
CDR3aa: CASSSSRGTGGTGELFF
CDR3nt: TGTGCCAGCAGCTCCTCGAGGGGGACCGGGGGGACCGGGGAGCTGTTTTTT

j_gene: TRBJ2-3
v_gene: TRBV4-3
abundance: .
d_gene: .
CDR3aa: CASSQDGGGGADTQYF
CDR3nt: TGCGCCAGCAGCCAAGATGGTGGCGGGGGCGCAGATACGCAGTATTTT

j_gene: TRBJ2-5
v_gene: TRBV7-9
abundance: .
d_gene: TRBD2
CDR3aa: CASEPSGGETQYF
CDR3nt: TGTGCCAGCGAGCCTAGCGGGGGAGAGACCCAGTACTTC

j_gene: TRBJ1-3
v_gene: TRBV11-1
abundance: .
d_gene: .
CDR3aa: CASSPPGKASGNTIYF
CDR3nt: TGTGCCAGCAGCCCACCAGGGAAGGCCTCTGGAAACACCATATATTTT

j_gene: TRBJ2-7
v_gene: TRBV27
abundance: .
d_gene: TRBD2
CDR3aa: CASSFGPGGNYEQYF
CDR3nt: TGTGCCAGCAGTTTCGGCCCGGGAGGGAACTACGAGCAGTACTTC

j_gene: TRBJ2-7
v_gene: TRBV6-1
abundance: .
d_gene: .
CDR3aa: CASSVALGSYEQYF
CDR3nt: TGTGCCAGCAGTGTAGCACTGGGCTCCTACGAGCAGTACTTC

j_gene: TRBJ2-7
v_gene: TRBV4-1
abundance: few
d_gene: .
CDR3aa: CASSRLGGRVLGEQYF
CDR3nt: TGCGCCAGCAGCCGCTTAGGGGGGAGGGTCTTGGGCGAGCAGTACTTC

j_gene: TRBJ1-2
v_gene: TRBV5-6
abundance: .
d_gene: .
CDR3aa: CASSLLDLANYGYTF
CDR3nt: TGTGCCAGCAGCTTATTGGACTTAGCTAACTATGGCTACACCTTC

j_gene: TRBJ1-2
v_gene: TRBV6-5
abundance: once
d_gene: .
CDR3aa: CASRAFDRGYTF
CDR3nt: TGTGCCAGCAGGGCCTTCGACAGGGGCTACACCTTC

j_gene: TRBJ2-3
v_gene: TRBV10-3
abundance: .
d_gene: .
CDR3aa: CAISDARSTTDTQYF
CDR3nt: TGTGCCATCAGTGACGCCAGGAGCACTACAGATACGCAGTATTTT

j_gene: TRBJ2-2
v_gene: TRBV6-6
abundance: .
d_gene: .
CDR3aa: CASSLGQRAGELFF
CDR3nt: TGTGCCAGCAGTCTTGGACAGAGGGCCGGGGAGCTGTTTTTT

j_gene: TRBJ2-3
v_gene: TRBV11-2
abundance: .
d_gene: .
CDR3aa: CASSPFGDTQYF
CDR3nt: TGTGCCAGCAGCCCTTTTGGGGATACGCAGTATTTT

j_gene: TRBJ1-5
v_gene: TRBV6-6
abundance: .
d_gene: .
CDR3aa: CASSLESGQPQHF
CDR3nt: TGTGCCAGCAGTTTGGAGAGCGGTCAGCCCCAGCATTTT

j_gene: TRBJ1-2
v_gene: TRBV9
abundance: .
d_gene: .
CDR3aa: CASSGNREDNYGYTF
CDR3nt: TGTGCCAGCAGCGGGAACAGGGAAGACAACTATGGCTACACCTTC